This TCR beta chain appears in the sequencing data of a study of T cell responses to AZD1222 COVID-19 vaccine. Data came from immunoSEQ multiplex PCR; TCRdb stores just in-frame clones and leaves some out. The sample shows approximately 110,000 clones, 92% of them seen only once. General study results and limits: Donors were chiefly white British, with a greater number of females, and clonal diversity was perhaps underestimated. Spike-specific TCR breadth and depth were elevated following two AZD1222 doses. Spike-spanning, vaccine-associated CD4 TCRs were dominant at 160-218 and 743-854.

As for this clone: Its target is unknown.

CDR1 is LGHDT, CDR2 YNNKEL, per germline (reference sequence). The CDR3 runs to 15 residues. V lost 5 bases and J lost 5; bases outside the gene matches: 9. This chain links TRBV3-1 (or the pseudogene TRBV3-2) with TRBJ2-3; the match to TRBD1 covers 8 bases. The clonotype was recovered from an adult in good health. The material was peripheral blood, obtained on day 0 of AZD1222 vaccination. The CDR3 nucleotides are TGTGCCAGCAGCATTCGACAGGGGCAGGGAGATACGCAGTATTTT. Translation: CASSIRQGQGDTQYF.